Presented here are 24 T cell receptor beta chains from one specimen sequenced in a study of blood T cell repertoires in COVID-19. Only in-frame clones appear in the TCRdb table, and some are missing; sequencing was by immunoSEQ multiplex PCR. In the table there are 200,000 to 300,000 clones, about four fifths of which are singletons. Specimen: peripheral blood. The receptors were sampled from a man aged 80 or over with acute or convalescent COVID-19.

The V gene is TRBV6-4, the J gene TRBJ2-5, with D maybe TRBD1 (5 bases). The CDR3 has 21 amino acids. Trimming pared 2 bases from V and 0 bases from J, leaving 28 bases between. CDR1 is MRHNA and CDR2 is SNTAGT in the germline V gene. The CDR3 DNA reads TGTGCCAGCAGTGACCTTGGGGAAAGGGGATATATATGCCGGTACCAAGAGACCCAGTACTTC. This translates into CASSDLGERGYICRYQETQYF.

The chain joins TRBV19 to TRBJ1-2; TRBD1 aligns across 8 bases. The ends lost 5 bases at V and 8 bases at J; junction bases unmatched: 19. This CDR3 has 17 amino acids. CDR1 and CDR2 from the germline V gene are LNHDA and SQIVND (reference sequence). CDR3 region: CASSGRQGKGSLLGYTF. CDR3 coding DNA: TGTGCCAGTAGTGGGAGACAGGGGAAGGGGAGTCTTCTGGGCTACACCTTC.

The V and J genes are TRBV5-6 and TRBJ1-5, with D hard to call. V was cut by 0 bases and J by 3 bases, with 10 bases left in between. The CDR3 is made up of 15 amino acids. Per the germline V gene, CDR1 is SGHDT and CDR2 is YYEEEE. The CDR3 DNA is TGTGCCAGCAGCTTGGGGGCCGTGAACAATCAGCCCCAGCATTTT. Protein: CASSLGAVNNQPQHF.

This chain links TRBV11-2 with TRBJ1-2; D not resolved. The CDR3 has 15 residues. V was trimmed by 3 bases and J by 4 bases, leaving 15 bases between them. From germline, CDR1 is SGHAT and CDR2 FQNNGV. The CDR3 DNA is TGTGCCAGCAGCTTCAAATCAGTTATCAGCTATGGCTACACCTTC. This encodes CASSFKSVISYGYTF.

This clone was found a few times. The chain carries TRBV6-2 or TRBV6-3 and TRBJ1-2; D might be TRBD1 (6 bases). The CDR3 sequence is 15 residues long. Between the trimmed V and J ends, which lost 5 bases and 0 bases, there was a span of 13 bases. Germline lookup yields CDR1 MNHEY and CDR2 SVGEGT. CDR3 protein: CASSNRASANYGYTF. CDR3 nucleotide sequence: TGTGCCAGCAGTAACAGGGCGTCTGCTAACTATGGCTACACCTTC.

This rearrangement joins TRBV3-1 (or the pseudogene TRBV3-2) to TRBJ2-3, with TRBD2 matching over 12 bases. Per the germline V gene, CDR1 is LGHDT and CDR2 is YNNKEL (reference sequence). CDR3 length equals 19 residues. J gave up 1 base and V 0 bases, and 8 bases lay outside the gene matches. The CDR3, as DNA: TGTGCCAGCAGCCAAGAGCCTAGCGGGGGGGCAGTGGGCACAGATACGCAGTATTTT. It translates to CASSQEPSGGAVGTDTQYF.

V and J are TRBV2 and TRBJ1-2; D may be TRBD1 (6 bases). The germline gives CDR1 SNHLY, CDR2 FYNNEI. V shed 5 bases and J shed 8 bases, with 15 bases lying between them. CDR3 length: 13 residues. The CDR3 here is CASSSGRGGGYTF. In DNA form, the CDR3 reads TGTGCCAGCAGTTCCGGCAGGGGCGGGGGCTACACCTTC.

With respect to this clone: The same CDR3 arises from other DNA sequences in this sample as well. This chain joins TRBV18 and TRBJ1-1; TRBD1 is a possible D gene (5 bases). V shed 2 bases and J shed 8 bases, with 9 bases lying between them. This CDR3 region has 12 residues. Germline CDR1 reads KGHSH; CDR2 reads LQKENI. CDR3 sequence reads: CASSPSREEAFF. The CDR3 DNA sequence: TGTGCCAGCTCACCAAGCAGGGAAGAAGCTTTCTTT.

The genes are TRBV5-1 and TRBJ2-4, with 13 bases lining up with TRBD2. With 0 bases clipped from V and 0 bases from J, the junction kept 12 bases outside the gene matches. The CDR3 extends over 21 amino acids. Germline CDR1 and CDR2: SGHRS and YFSETQ. The CDR3 bases are TGCGCCAGCAGCTTGGATCCGGGACTAGCGGGGACGTGGCTAGCCAAAAACATTCAGTACTTC. Its translation: CASSLDPGLAGTWLAKNIQYF.

This sequence joins TRBV5-1 and TRBJ2-3, with a weak D call TRBD2 (6 bases). The CDR3 spans 17 residues. With 3 bases removed from V and 0 bases from J, the gap between germline ends came to 17 bases. Germline CDR1 reads SGHRS; CDR2 reads YFSETQ. This CDR3 is CASSWRTAGKSTDTQYF. The DNA of the CDR3 is TGCGCCAGCAGCTGGAGAACTGCGGGGAAGAGCACAGATACGCAGTATTTT.

V gene TRBV2 combines with J gene TRBJ1-1, with unresolved D. V was clipped by 4 bases and J by 8 bases, with 8 bases between them. Germline assignment: CDR1 SNHLY and CDR2 FYNNEI. There are 11 residues in the CDR3. CDR3 DNA sequence: TGTGCCAGCAGTGCGAGGTGGGAAGCTTTCTTT. Protein sequence: CASSARWEAFF.

The chain links TRBV7-9 to TRBJ2-2; 11 nucleotides line up with TRBD1. The ends lost 8 bases at V and 6 bases at J; junction bases unmatched: 14. Germline CDR1 is SEHNR and CDR2 is FQNEAQ (reference sequence). CDR3 size: 17 residues. CDR3 in DNA: TGTGCCAGCCACGAGGGAGTCGGGACAGGGGGATCCGGGGAGCTGTTTTTT. Translating it yields CASHEGVGTGGSGELFF.

This CDR3 is CASSIGGRNTEAFF. CDR3 DNA: TGTGCCAGTAGTATCGGGGGGAGAAACACTGAAGCTTTCTTT. The V gene is TRBV19, the J gene TRBJ1-1; a weak D match, TRBD1 (5 bases). The CDR3 runs 14 residues. Germline V gene sequence: CDR1 LNHDA, CDR2 SQIVND (reference sequence). Trimming took 3 bases from V and 2 from J, leaving 10 bases between them.

This sequence joins TRBV29-1 and TRBJ2-7; 7 bases are a match to TRBD1. This CDR3 has 13 residues. Trimming at V came to 4 bases and at J to 5 bases, leaving 8 bases not matched to a gene. Germline V gives CDR1 SQVTM, CDR2 ANQGSEA. The CDR3 nucleotides are TGCAGCGTTGCTAAGACAGGGCTGGACGAGCAGTACTTC. Amino acids: CSVAKTGLDEQYF.

J is TRBJ1-2 and V is TRBV28; D is unclear. CDR3 length: 13 amino acids. The germline V and J ends were trimmed by 3 bases and 1 base, with 6 bases remaining between them. In germline, CDR1 is MDHEN, CDR2 SYDVKM. For the CDR3, the DNA is TGTGCCAGCAGTTTGGGCAATAACTATGGCTACACCTTC. Its translation is CASSLGNNYGYTF.

The CDR3 reads CASSSPYEQYF. For the CDR3, the DNA is TGTGCCAGCAGCTCCCCATACGAGCAGTACTTC. This sequence joins TRBV3-1 (or the pseudogene TRBV3-2) and TRBJ2-7, with no clear D. V was trimmed by 5 bases and J by 4 bases, leaving 6 bases between them. This CDR3 is built from 11 residues. Germline CDR1 and CDR2: LGHDT and YNNKEL (reference sequence).

The V and J genes are TRBV10-3 and TRBJ1-2; TRBD1 aligns across 7 bases. J gave up 12 bases and V 0 bases, and 10 bases lay outside the gene matches. CDR3 length equals 14 residues. From germline, CDR1 is ENHRY and CDR2 SYGVKD. The CDR3 sequence: CAISESGTAKDDTF. Here the CDR3 DNA reads TGTGCCATCAGTGAGTCGGGGACAGCTAAAGACGACACCTTC.

V is TRBV9 and J is TRBJ1-6; 7 positions agree with TRBD1. This CDR3 comprises 16 residues. Germline V gives CDR1 SGDLS, CDR2 YYNGEE. V lost 4 bases to trimming and J lost 5 bases; unmatched junction nucleotides: 9. CDR3 bases: TGTGCCAGCAGCCCCCGCCGGGACAGCCATAATTCACCCCTCCACTTT. It translates to CASSPRRDSHNSPLHF.

The chain has TRBV19 and TRBJ2-1; perhaps TRBD2 as D (5 bases). The V gene's germline CDR1 is LNHDA and CDR2 SQIVND (reference sequence). CDR3 size: 17 residues. V lost 3 bases to trimming and J lost 0 bases, with 15 bases between them. The CDR3 spells CASSIVSWESSYNEQFF. The DNA of the CDR3 is TGTGCCAGTAGTATCGTTTCGTGGGAGAGCTCCTACAATGAGCAGTTCTTC. The full variable domain, with the rest looked up from reference TRBV19 and TRBJ2-1, is DGGITQSPKYLFRKEGQNVTLSCEQNLNHDAMYWYRQDPGQGLRLIYYSQIVNDFQKGDIAEGYSVSREKKESFPLTVTSAQKNPTAFYLCASSIVSWESSYNEQFFGPGTRLTVL.

The chain joins TRBV18 to TRBJ1-1, with D possibly matching TRBD1 (5 bases). Germline CDR1 is KGHSH and CDR2 is LQKENI. The CDR3 runs 19 residues. Trimming took 3 bases from V and 0 from J, leaving 23 bases between them. CDR3 coding DNA: TGTGCCAGCTCACCTCAGGGACTGGGTTGGGGGTTGATGAACACTGAAGCTTTCTTT. It is translated as CASSPQGLGWGLMNTEAFF.

The V and J genes are TRBV28 and TRBJ2-7; D is undetermined. Trimming took 7 bases from V and 5 from J, leaving 18 bases between them. The CDR3 runs to 14 residues. Germline values: CDR1 MDHEN, CDR2 SYDVKM. This CDR3 is CASTLVGSANEQYF. CDR3 nucleotides: TGTGCCAGCACCTTGGTAGGCAGCGCTAACGAGCAGTACTTC.

V usage is TRBV12-3 or TRBV12-4 and J usage is TRBJ1-3, with D possibly matching TRBD1 (5 bases). Deletions cut 6 bases from V and 3 bases from J, with 9 bases between. The CDR3 contains 13 residues. The CDR3 region has the DNA TGTGCCAGCAGGCCGGGGGGTGGAAACACCATATATTTT. Amino acids: CASRPGGGNTIYF.

The CDR3 coding sequence is TGTGCCAGCTCACACGGAAGACAGGGGGTGAATGAGCAGTTCTTC. Translated: CASSHGRQGVNEQFF. The chain employs TRBV18 and TRBJ2-1; 9 positions match TRBD1. Germline V gene sequence: CDR1 KGHSH, CDR2 LQKENI. This CDR3 region has 15 residues. J lost 7 bases, V lost 4 bases, and 8 bases had no gene match.

The CDR3 DNA reads as TGCAGCGTGATAAGGACAGTGGGAAATGAGCAGTTCTTC. It is translated as CSVIRTVGNEQFF. The chain joins TRBV29-1 to TRBJ2-1, with D possibly TRBD1 on 6 matching bases. Per the germline V gene, CDR1 is SQVTM and CDR2 is ANQGSEA. V was clipped by 6 bases and J by 7 bases, with 16 bases between them. The CDR3 loop spans 13 amino acids.